A selection of T cell receptor beta chains follows, all from one sample in a study of Tregs in tolerant kidney transplant recipients. Profiling relied on immunoSEQ multiplex PCR, and the TCRdb table lists in-frame clones only, not all of them. The table has under 300,000 clones, 80% to 85% seen once. Sequencing input: CD4+ T cells from blood. The source of these receptors is a human donor in good health. CDR3s include the opening cysteine and the closing phenylalanine or tryptophan. The order of the fields is clone size, J gene, V gene, D gene, CDR3 protein, CDR3 DNA. D genes are given only for firm matches. Some rows mark clone size as missing; the rest say once, few, many or name a class of expanded clone.

. | TRBJ1-1 | TRBV30 | . | CAWSRGVNTEAFF | TGTGCCTGGAGTAGAGGGGTGAACACTGAAGCTTTCTTT
. | TRBJ1-5 | TRBV5-1 | . | CASSAGAGGSNQPQHF | TGCGCCAGCAGCGCTGGGGCCGGGGGTAGCAATCAGCCCCAGCATTTT
once | TRBJ1-6 | TRBV18 | TRBD1 | CASSPGTGGRNSPLHF | TGTGCCAGCTCACCAGGGACAGGGGGCCGTAATTCACCCCTCCACTTT
. | TRBJ2-3 | TRBV11-3 | TRBD2 | CASSTGLAGDAQYF | TGTGCCAGCAGCACGGGACTAGCGGGAGATGCGCAGTATTTT
. | TRBJ1-3 | TRBV10-2 | . | CASTGPGGNTIYF | TGCGCCAGCACCGGCCCGGGAGGAAACACCATATATTTT
. | TRBJ1-6 | TRBV27 | . | CASSSGPLNSPLHF | TGTGCCAGCAGTTCCGGGCCGCTGAATTCACCCCTCCACTTT
. | TRBJ1-1 | TRBV18 | . | CASSIGGGTEAFF | TGTGCCAGCTCAATCGGGGGGGGCACTGAAGCTTTCTTT
. | TRBJ2-7 | TRBV27 | TRBD1 | CASSLRGTGTGSYEQYF | TGTGCCAGCAGCTTACGCGGGACAGGGACGGGTTCCTACGAGCAGTACTTC
few | TRBJ2-7 | TRBV6-6 | TRBD1 | CASRPGQGGSYEQYF | TGTGCCAGCAGGCCCGGACAGGGGGGTTCCTACGAGCAGTACTTC
few | TRBJ1-1 | TRBV28 | TRBD1 | CASSLGQENTEAFF | TGTGCCAGCAGTTTGGGACAGGAGAACACTGAAGCTTTCTTT
. | TRBJ2-3 | TRBV25-1 | . | CASSEAAGKDTQYF | TGTGCCAGCAGTGAAGCGGCAGGGAAAGATACGCAGTATTTT
few | TRBJ2-7 | TRBV6-5 | . | CASSYSRGFSYEQYF | TGTGCCAGCAGTTACTCGAGGGGATTCTCCTACGAGCAGTACTTC
. | TRBJ1-1 | TRBV6-5 | TRBD1 | CASSYSGTGETEAFF | TGTGCCAGCAGTTACTCGGGCACAGGGGAAACTGAAGCTTTCTTT
. | TRBJ2-5 | TRBV6-5 | TRBD2 | CASRDSGGHQETQYF | TGTGCCAGCAGGGATAGCGGGGGACACCAAGAGACCCAGTACTTC
. | TRBJ1-5 | TRBV12-5 | . | CASGPWGREENQPQHF | TGTGCTAGTGGCCCCTGGGGCAGGGAGGAGAATCAGCCCCAGCATTTT
. | TRBJ1-3 | TRBV6-1 | . | CASSVQGLAGNTIYF | TGTGCCAGCAGTGTACAGGGCTTAGCTGGAAACACCATATATTTT
. | TRBJ2-1 | TRBV4-1 | . | CASSQGQTRYNEQFF | TGCGCCAGCAGCCAAGGTCAAACCCGCTACAATGAGCAGTTCTTC